The clone carrying this T cell receptor beta chain was seen at least ten times. Its target is not known. Read coverage stops 3 residues before the CDR3 terminus; the germline J gene supplies the remainder. This sample stems from a study of T cell clonality in common variable immunodeficiency. Findings and limits, study-wide: Compared with healthy controls, CVID subjects showed increased TCRbeta clonality, mostly in about a third.

CVID and control samples used equivalent genomic DNA input. Sequenced by immunoSEQ multiplex PCR; TCRdb stores in-frame clones only, minus some. This sample has about 37,000 clones and no singletons, with about 0.86% in the ten largest. CDR3 length: 17 residues. Trimming stripped 4 bases from V and 8 bases from J, with 23 bases between. Sequencing input: peripheral blood mononuclear cells. This receptor was taken from a person aged 18 to 70 in good health. The chain joins TRBV12-3 or TRBV12-4 to TRBJ1-4; D remains unclear. The sequenced part of the CDR3 DNA is TGTGCCAGCAGTTGTCCCCAATCATGGCCGGGGTGCGAAAAA. Translating gives CASSCPQSWPGCEK. The entire CDR3 protein reads CASSCPQSWPGCEKLFF.